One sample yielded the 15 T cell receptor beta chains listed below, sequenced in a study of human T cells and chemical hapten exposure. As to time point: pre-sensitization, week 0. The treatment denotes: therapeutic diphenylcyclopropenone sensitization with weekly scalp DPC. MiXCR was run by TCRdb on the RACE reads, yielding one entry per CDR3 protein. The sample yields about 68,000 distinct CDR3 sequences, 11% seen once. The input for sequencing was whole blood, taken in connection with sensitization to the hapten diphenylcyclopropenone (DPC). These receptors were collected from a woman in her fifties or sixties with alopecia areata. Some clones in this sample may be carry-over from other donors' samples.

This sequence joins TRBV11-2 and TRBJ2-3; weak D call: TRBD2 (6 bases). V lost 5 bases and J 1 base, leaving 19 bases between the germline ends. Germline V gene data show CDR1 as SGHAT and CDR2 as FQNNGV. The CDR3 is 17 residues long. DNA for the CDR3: TGTGCCAGCAGCGAGGGTGGGGGACTCTTTGGCACAGATACGCAGTATTTT. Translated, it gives CASSEGGGLFGTDTQYF. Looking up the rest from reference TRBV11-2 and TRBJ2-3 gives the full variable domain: EAGVAQSPRYKIIEKRQSVAFWCNPISGHATLYWYQQILGQGPKLLIQFQNNGVVDDSQLPKDRFSAERLKGVDSTLKIQPAKLEDSAVYLCASSEGGGLFGTDTQYFGPGTRLTVL.

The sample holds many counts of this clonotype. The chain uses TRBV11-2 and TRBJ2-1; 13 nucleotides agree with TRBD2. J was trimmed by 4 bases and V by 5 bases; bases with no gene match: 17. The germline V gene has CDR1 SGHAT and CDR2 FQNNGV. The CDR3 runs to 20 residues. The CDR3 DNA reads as TGTGCCAGCAGCCCCGGGACTAGCGGGACAGGTACCCGCCTTTACAATGAGCAGTTCTTC. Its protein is CASSPGTSGTGTRLYNEQFF.

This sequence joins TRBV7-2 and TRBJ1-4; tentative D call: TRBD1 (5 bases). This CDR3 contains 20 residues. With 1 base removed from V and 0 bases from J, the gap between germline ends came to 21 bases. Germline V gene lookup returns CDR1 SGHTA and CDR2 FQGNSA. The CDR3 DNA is TGTGCCAGCAGCTTAGGGATTCACCGGACATCCTATGCAACTAATGAAAAACTGTTTTTT. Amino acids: CASSLGIHRTSYATNEKLFF.

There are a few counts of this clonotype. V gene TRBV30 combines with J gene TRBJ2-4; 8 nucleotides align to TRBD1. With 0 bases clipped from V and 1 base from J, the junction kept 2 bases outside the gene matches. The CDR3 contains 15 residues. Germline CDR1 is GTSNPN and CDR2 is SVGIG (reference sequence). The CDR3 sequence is CAWSVRGLAKNIQYF. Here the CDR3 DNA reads TGTGCCTGGAGTGTCAGGGGGCTGGCCAAAAACATTCAGTACTTC.

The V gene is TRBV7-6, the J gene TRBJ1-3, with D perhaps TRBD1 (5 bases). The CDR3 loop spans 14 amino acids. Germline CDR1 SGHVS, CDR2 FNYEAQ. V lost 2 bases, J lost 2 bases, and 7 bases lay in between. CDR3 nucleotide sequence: TGTGCCAGCAGCTTACCAGGGACTGGAAACACCATATATTTT. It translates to CASSLPGTGNTIYF.

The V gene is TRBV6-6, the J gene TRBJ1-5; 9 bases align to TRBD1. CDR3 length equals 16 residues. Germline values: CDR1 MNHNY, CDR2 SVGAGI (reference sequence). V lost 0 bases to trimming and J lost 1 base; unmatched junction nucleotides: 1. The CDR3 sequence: CASSYSQGASNQPQHF. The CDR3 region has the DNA TGTGCCAGCAGTTACTCACAGGGGGCAAGCAATCAGCCCCAGCATTTT.

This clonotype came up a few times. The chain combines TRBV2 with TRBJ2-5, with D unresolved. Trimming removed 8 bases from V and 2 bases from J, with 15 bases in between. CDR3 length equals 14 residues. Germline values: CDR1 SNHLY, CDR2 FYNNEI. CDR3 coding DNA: TGTGCCAGCGGCTCACGGAGCCCTCAAGAGACCCAGTACTTC. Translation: CASGSRSPQETQYF.

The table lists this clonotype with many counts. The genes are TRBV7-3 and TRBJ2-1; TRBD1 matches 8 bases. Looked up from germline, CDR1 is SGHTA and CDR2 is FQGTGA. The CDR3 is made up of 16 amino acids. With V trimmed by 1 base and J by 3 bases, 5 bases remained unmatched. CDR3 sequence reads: CASSLRTGGGYNEQFF. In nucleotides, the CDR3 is TGTGCCAGCAGCTTAAGAACAGGGGGAGGCTACAATGAGCAGTTCTTC.

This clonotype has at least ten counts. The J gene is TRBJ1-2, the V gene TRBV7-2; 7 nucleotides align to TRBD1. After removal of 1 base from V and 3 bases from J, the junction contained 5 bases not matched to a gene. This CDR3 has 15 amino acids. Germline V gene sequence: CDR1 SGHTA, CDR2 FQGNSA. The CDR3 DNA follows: TGTGCCAGCAGCTTAGAGGGGGCCCCTTACTATGGCTACACCTTC. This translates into CASSLEGAPYYGYTF.

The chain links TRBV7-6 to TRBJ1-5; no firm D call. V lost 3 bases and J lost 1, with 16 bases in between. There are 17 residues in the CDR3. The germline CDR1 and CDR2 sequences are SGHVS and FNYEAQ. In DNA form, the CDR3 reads TGTGCCAGCAGCTTGGGCAGGCCCTATGGGAGCAATCAGCCCCAGCATTTT. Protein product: CASSLGRPYGSNQPQHF.

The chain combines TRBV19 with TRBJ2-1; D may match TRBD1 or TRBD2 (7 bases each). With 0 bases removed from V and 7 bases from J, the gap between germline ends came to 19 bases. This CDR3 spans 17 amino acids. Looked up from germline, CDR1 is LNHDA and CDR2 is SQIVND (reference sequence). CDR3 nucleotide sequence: TGTGCCAGTAGTATAGATCGGGGAGGGGGCGCGAGTAATGAGCAGTTCTTC. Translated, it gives CASSIDRGGGASNEQFF.

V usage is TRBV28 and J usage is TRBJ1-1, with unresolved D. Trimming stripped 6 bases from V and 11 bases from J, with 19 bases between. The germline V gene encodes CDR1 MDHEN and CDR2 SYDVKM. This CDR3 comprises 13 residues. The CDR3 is CASSFIPTLNAFF. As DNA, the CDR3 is TGTGCCAGCAGCTTTATCCCCACCTTGAACGCTTTCTTT.

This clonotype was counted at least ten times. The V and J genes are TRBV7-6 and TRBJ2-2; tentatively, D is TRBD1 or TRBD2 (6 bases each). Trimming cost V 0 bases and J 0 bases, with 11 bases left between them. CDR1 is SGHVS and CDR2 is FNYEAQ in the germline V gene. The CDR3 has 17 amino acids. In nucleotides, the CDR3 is TGTGCCAGCAGCTTAGCGCCCGGGGGCGCGAACACCGGGGAGCTGTTTTTT. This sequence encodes CASSLAPGGANTGELFF.

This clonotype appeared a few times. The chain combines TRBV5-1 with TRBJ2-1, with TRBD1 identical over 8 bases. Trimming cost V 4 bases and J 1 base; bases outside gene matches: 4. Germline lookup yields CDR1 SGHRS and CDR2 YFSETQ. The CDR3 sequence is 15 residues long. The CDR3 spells CASSPNRGSYNEQFF. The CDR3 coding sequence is TGCGCCAGCAGCCCCAACAGGGGGTCCTACAATGAGCAGTTCTTC. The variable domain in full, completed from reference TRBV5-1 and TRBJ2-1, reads KAGVTQTPRYLIKTRGQQVTLSCSPISGHRSVSWYQQTPGQGLQFLFEYFSETQRNKGNFPGRFSGRQFSNSRSEMNVSTLELGDSALYLCASSPNRGSYNEQFFGPGTRLTVL.

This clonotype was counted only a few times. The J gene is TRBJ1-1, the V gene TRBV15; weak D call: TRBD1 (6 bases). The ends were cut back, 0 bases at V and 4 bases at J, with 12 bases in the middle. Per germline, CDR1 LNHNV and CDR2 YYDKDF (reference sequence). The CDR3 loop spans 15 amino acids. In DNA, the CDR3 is TGTGCCACCAGCAGAGAGGGAAGGGGGGCCACTGAAGCTTTCTTT. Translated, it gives CATSREGRGATEAFF.